The entry that follows covers one T cell receptor (beta chain) sequence. This record belongs to a study of cytotoxic CD8 clonotypes in ibrutinib-treated CLL. The V end lost 2 bases, the J end lost 4 bases, and 11 bases lay between the germline ends. CDR3 length: 14 residues. Germline CDR1 and CDR2: LNHDA and SQIVND (reference sequence). TCRdb's table, derived via immunoSEQ multiplex PCR, lists solely in-frame clones and lacks some. Here the sample spans roughly 160,000 clones, approximately 84% being singletons. The TCR sequence derives from a human donor with chronic lymphocytic leukemia. The chain has TRBV19 and TRBJ2-5; no firm D call. The sequences come from PBMCs, collected after 24 months of ibrutinib treatment. CDR3 loop: CASSIRRRRETQYF. In DNA form, the CDR3 reads TGTGCCAGTAGTATAAGGCGTAGAAGAGAGACCCAGTACTTC.